This T cell receptor beta chain was identified in a study of control samples from healthy donors and cancer patients. TCRdb's table, derived via immunoSEQ multiplex PCR, lists solely in-frame clones and lacks some. The sample includes fewer than 200,000 clones, about 92% of them seen just once. The V segment lost 4 bases and the J segment 0 bases; nucleotides outside the gene matches: 2. The CDR3 covers 15 residues. CDR1 is LGHNT, CDR2 FRNRAP, per germline. The receptor was derived from a man aged 25-45 years in good health. The chain joins TRBV12-5 to TRBJ1-1; 10 bases map to TRBD1. The sample comprised blood. In DNA, the CDR3 is TGTGCTAGTGGTTGGGGACAGGGGATGAACACTGAAGCTTTCTTT. Translated, it gives CASGWGQGMNTEAFF. Full variable domain (remainder filled in from reference TRBV12-5 and TRBJ1-1): DARVTQTPRHKVTEMGQEVTMRCQPILGHNTVFWYRQTMMQGLELLAYFRNRAPLDDSGMPKDRFSAEMPDATLATLKIQPSEPRDSAVYFCASGWGQGMNTEAFFGQGTRLTVV.